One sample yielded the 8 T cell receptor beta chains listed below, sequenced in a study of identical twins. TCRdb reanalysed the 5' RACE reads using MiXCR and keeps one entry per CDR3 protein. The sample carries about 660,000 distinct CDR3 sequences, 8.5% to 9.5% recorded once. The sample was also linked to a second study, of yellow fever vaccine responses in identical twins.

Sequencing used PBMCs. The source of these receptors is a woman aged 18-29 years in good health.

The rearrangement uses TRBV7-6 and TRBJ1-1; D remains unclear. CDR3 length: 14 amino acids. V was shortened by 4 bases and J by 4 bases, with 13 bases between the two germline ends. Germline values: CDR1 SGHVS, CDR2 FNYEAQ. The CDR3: CASSYKRFGTEAFF. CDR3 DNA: TGTGCCAGCAGCTATAAACGTTTCGGCACTGAAGCTTTCTTT.

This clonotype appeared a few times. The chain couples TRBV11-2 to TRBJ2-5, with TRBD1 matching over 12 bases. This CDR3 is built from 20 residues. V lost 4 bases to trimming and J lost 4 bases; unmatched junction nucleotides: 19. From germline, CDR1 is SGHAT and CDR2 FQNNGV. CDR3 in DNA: TGTGCCAGCAGCTGGGCCGGGACAGGGGGCGGGGGGGCCTTTAGAGAGACCCAGTACTTC. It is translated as CASSWAGTGGGGAFRETQYF.

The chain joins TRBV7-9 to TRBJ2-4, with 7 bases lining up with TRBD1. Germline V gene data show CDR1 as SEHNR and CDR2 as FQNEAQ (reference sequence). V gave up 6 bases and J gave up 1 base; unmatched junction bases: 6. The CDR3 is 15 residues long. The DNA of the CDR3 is TGTGCCAGCAGTCCACTACAGGGGGCCAAAAACATTCAGTACTTC. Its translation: CASSPLQGAKNIQYF.

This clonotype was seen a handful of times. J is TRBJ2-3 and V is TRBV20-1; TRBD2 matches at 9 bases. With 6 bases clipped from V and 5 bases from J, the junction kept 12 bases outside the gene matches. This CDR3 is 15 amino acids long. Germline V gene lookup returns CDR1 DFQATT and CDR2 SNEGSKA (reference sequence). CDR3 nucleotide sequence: TGCAGTGCCAGCGGGGCGGGGGGGCTGATAGATACGCAGTATTTT. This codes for CSASGAGGLIDTQYF.

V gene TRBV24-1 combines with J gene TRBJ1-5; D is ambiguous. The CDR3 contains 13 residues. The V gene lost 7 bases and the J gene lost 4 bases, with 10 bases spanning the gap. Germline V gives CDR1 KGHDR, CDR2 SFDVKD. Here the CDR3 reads CATRNQENQPQHF. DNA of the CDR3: TGTGCCACCAGAAACCAGGAGAATCAGCCCCAGCATTTT.

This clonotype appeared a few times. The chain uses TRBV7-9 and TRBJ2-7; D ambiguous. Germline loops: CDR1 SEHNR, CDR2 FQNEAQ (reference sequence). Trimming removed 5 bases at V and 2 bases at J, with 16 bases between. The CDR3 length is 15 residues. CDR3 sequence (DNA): TGTGCCAGCAGCCCCCTAGTGGGTCGCCCCTACGAGCAGTACTTC. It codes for CASSPLVGRPYEQYF.

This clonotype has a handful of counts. CDR3 in amino acids: CASQQHYNSPLHF. Here the CDR3 DNA reads TGTGCCAGCCAGCAGCACTATAATTCACCCCTCCACTTT. This chain uses TRBV9 with TRBJ1-6; D unclear. Per germline, CDR1 SGDLS and CDR2 YYNGEE. This CDR3 region has 13 residues. V was trimmed by 7 bases and J by 3 bases, leaving 8 bases between them.

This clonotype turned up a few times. The CDR3 bases are TGTGCCAGCAGCCTAGGGAATCGTCTGGGGACCCAGTACTTC. It specifies CASSLGNRLGTQYF. The gene calls are TRBV7-2 and TRBJ2-5; D gene unclear. From germline, CDR1 is SGHTA and CDR2 FQGNSA. The CDR3 is 14 residues long. V lost 5 bases and J 7 bases, leaving 17 bases between the germline ends.